A selection of T cell receptor beta chains follows, all from one sample in a study of T cell repertoires in cytomegalovirus infection. TCRdb used MiXCR to reprocess the reads, holding one entry per CDR3 protein. The table has approximately 270,000 distinct CDR3 sequences, approximately 22% seen once. The antigens for these receptors are not known. Sequenced material: cultured PBMCs, taken from culture after CMV antigen stimulation. The source of these receptors is a human donor in good health (CMV status not recorded). Some clones in this sample may be carry-over from other donors' samples. Each CDR3 is given with its conserved first and last residue. The D gene is left open where the match is weak. The listing skips clone size in some rows; elsewhere it reads once, few, many or a size class.

V gene	D gene	clone size	J gene	CDR3 DNA	CDR3 protein
TRBV10-2	NA	NA	TRBJ1-5	TGCGCCAGCAGTGAGTCGAGAACAGCGGTAAATCAGCCCCAGCATTTT	CASSESRTAVNQPQHF
TRBV20-1	TRBD2	NA	TRBJ2-1	TGCAGTGCCAGACTAGCGGGAGGCCCTAGGGATGAGCAGTTCTTC	CSARLAGGPRDEQFF
TRBV15	NA	few	TRBJ1-1	TGTGCCACCAGCGTCAAAAGGAACACTGAAGCTTTCTTT	CATSVKRNTEAFF
TRBV7-9	TRBD1	few	TRBJ1-2	TGTGCCAGCAGCTTAACCCGGGACAGTAATAACTATGGCTACACCTTC	CASSLTRDSNNYGYTF
TRBV10-3	TRBD1	few	TRBJ1-5	TGTGCCATCAGTATGACAGGGGGAGGCAATCAGCCCCAGCATTTT	CAISMTGGGNQPQHF
TRBV6-1	TRBD1	NA	TRBJ1-5	TGTGCCACCAAACAGGGGGGCAATCAGCCCCAGCATTTT	CATKQGGNQPQHF
TRBV12-3/TRBV12-4	NA	NA	TRBJ1-1	TGTGCCAGCAGTTTATCCGATCTTTGGAACACTGAAGCTTTCTTT	CASSLSDLWNTEAFF
TRBV7-2	NA	many	TRBJ2-5	TGTGCCAGCAGCTTACAGAGTCTACCCCAAGAGACCCAGTACTTC	CASSLQSLPQETQYF
TRBV7-9	NA	many	TRBJ2-1	TGTGCCAGCAGCAATGCCCGCCCAGACAGAGTCAATCATGAGCAGTTCTTC	CASSNARPDRVNHEQFF
TRBV24-1	NA	few	TRBJ2-7	TGTGCCACCAGGACTACTCGGCGGGAACTCTCCTACGAGCAGTACTTC	CATRTTRRELSYEQYF
TRBV19	NA	many	TRBJ2-5	TGTGCCAGTAGTGCCGAACGGGCCCCCCCGGAGACCCAGTACTTC	CASSAERAPPETQYF
TRBV5-5	NA	few	TRBJ2-1	TGTGCCAGCAGCTTGCGGCAGTCGGCTTCCTACAATGAGCAGTTCTTC	CASSLRQSASYNEQFF
TRBV19	TRBD2	few	TRBJ2-1	TGTGCCAGTAGTAGCGGGAGGCGCACCTACAATGAGCAGTTCTTC	CASSSGRRTYNEQFF
TRBV6-1	TRBD1	many	TRBJ1-5	TGTGCCAGCTGGAACAGGGGTAATCAGCCCCAGCATTTT	CASWNRGNQPQHF
TRBV6-1	NA	many	TRBJ1-4	TGTGCCACTGGACAGCTTGCAACTAATGAAAAACTGTTTTTT	CATGQLATNEKLFF
TRBV12-3/TRBV12-4	NA	many	TRBJ2-1	TGTGCCAGCAGTTTAGCGAAGGGCGCCTACAATGAGCAGTTCTTC	CASSLAKGAYNEQFF
TRBV7-6	NA	NA	TRBJ1-4	TGTGCCAGCAGCTTAACCCCGATAACTGGGGAAAAACTGTTTTTT	CASSLTPITGEKLFF
TRBV27	TRBD1	once	TRBJ1-5	TGTGCCAGCAGTTTGGCAGGGGGGAAGCCCCAGCATTTT	CASSLAGGKPQHF